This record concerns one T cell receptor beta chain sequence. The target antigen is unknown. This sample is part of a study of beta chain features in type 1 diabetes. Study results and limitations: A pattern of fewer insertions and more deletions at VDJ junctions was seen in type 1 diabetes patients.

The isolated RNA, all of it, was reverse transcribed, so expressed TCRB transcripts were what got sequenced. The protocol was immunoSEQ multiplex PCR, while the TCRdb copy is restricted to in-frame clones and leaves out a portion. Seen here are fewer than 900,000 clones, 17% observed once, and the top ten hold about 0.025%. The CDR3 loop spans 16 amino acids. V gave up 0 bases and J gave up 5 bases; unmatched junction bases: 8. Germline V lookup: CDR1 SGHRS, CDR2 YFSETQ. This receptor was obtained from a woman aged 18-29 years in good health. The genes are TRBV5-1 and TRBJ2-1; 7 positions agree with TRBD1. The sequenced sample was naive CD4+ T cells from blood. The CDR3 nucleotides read TGCGCCAGCAGCTTGGTTGCCAGGGGGAAGGACAATGAGCAGTTCTTC. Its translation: CASSLVARGKDNEQFF.